This entry lists 8 T cell receptor beta chains sequenced from one sample in a study of CD8 T cells in Susac syndrome. RNA totalling about 0.5 to 1 ug underwent reverse transcription with random hexamers. TCRdb re-called the immunoSEQ multiplex PCR reads through MiXCR, storing one row per CDR3 protein. This table holds around 300,000 distinct CDR3 sequences, around 90% found once. The sequencing sample was made of CD4+ T cells from PBMCs. Receptors were obtained from a human donor with multiple sclerosis.

The CDR3 DNA reads TGCGCCAGCAGCTTCGGGTCAGAGACCCAGTACTTC. Amino acid sequence: CASSFGSETQYF. This chain links TRBV5-1 with TRBJ2-5; D is uncertain. This CDR3 contains 12 residues. V gave up 2 bases and J gave up 4 bases, with 6 bases separating them. Germline values: CDR1 SGHRS, CDR2 YFSETQ.

The V call is TRBV14, the J call TRBJ1-6, with D possibly being TRBD1 (6 bases). The CDR3 is 14 residues long. The ends were cut back, 3 bases at V and 5 bases at J, with 8 bases in the middle. Germline CDR1 and CDR2: SGHDN and FVKESK. The chain's CDR3 is CASSHRGNNSPLHF. Here the CDR3 DNA reads TGTGCCAGCAGCCACAGGGGTAATAATTCACCCCTCCACTTT.

In its sample, this clonotype was seen a few times. The chain combines TRBV18 with TRBJ1-1; possibly TRBD1 for D (5 bases). This CDR3 has 16 residues. V was clipped by 3 bases and J by 1 base, with 15 bases between them. Germline V lookup: CDR1 KGHSH, CDR2 LQKENI. Here the CDR3 reads CASSPGRQGPNTEAFF. The CDR3 region has the DNA TGTGCCAGCTCACCGGGGAGGCAGGGCCCGAACACTGAAGCTTTCTTT.

This clonotype was observed a handful of times. V usage is TRBV5-1 and J usage is TRBJ1-1, with D unresolved. Germline loops: CDR1 SGHRS, CDR2 YFSETQ. V lost 0 bases and J lost 1, with 10 bases in between. The length of the CDR3 is 15 residues. The CDR3 is CASSLGPGQNTEAFF. In DNA form, the CDR3 reads TGCGCCAGCAGCTTGGGGCCAGGCCAGAACACTGAAGCTTTCTTT.

The chain joins TRBV4-1 to TRBJ2-1; 12 nucleotides agree with TRBD2. Germline V gene data show CDR1 as MGHRA and CDR2 as YSYEKL. This CDR3 has 17 amino acids. V was pared by 1 base and J by 8 bases, with 9 bases of the junction left unmatched. The CDR3 DNA sequence: TGCGCCAGCAGCCAAGGGGAAGGGACTAGCGGGTTCCATGAGCAGTTCTTC. This translates into CASSQGEGTSGFHEQFF.

V is TRBV24-1 and J is TRBJ2-2, with D possibly called TRBD1 or TRBD2 (5 bases each). The germline V gene encodes CDR1 KGHDR and CDR2 SFDVKD. V lost 0 bases and J lost 3, with 16 bases in between. The CDR3 is 18 residues long. CDR3 region: CATSDLRRGVHYTGELFF. CDR3 DNA sequence: TGTGCCACCAGTGATTTGCGAAGGGGAGTACATTACACCGGGGAGCTGTTTTTT.

The V and J genes are TRBV7-9 and TRBJ2-5; 9 bases align to TRBD2. CDR1 is SEHNR, CDR2 FQNEAQ, per germline (reference sequence). This CDR3 contains 16 residues. The junction had 8 bases not matched to a gene; V was cut back by 5 bases and J by 1 base. The CDR3: CASSPRGGRAQETQYF. The DNA of the CDR3 is TGTGCCAGCAGCCCACGCGGCGGGAGGGCCCAAGAGACCCAGTACTTC.

This clonotype appeared a few times. This sequence joins TRBV29-1 and TRBJ2-1, with D maybe TRBD1 (6 bases). Germline V gene data show CDR1 as SQVTM and CDR2 as ANQGSEA. Trimming removed 4 bases at V and 9 bases at J, with 16 bases between. This CDR3 region has 13 residues. The CDR3 nucleotides read TGCAGCGTTGGAGGGTCAGGGGTGGGTGAGCAGTTCTTC. This codes for CSVGGSGVGEQFF.